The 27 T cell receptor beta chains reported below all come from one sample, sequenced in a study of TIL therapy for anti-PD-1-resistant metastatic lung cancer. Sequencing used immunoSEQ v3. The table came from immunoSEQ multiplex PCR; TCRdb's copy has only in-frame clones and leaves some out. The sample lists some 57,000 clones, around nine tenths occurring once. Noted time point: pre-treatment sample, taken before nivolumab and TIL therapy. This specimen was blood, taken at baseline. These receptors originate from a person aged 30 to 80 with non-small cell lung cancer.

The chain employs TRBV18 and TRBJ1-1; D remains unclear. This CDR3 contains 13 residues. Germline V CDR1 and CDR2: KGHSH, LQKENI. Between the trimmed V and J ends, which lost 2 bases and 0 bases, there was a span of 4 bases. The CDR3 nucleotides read TGTGCCAGCTCACCAAACCTGAACACTGAAGCTTTCTTT. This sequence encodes CASSPNLNTEAFF.

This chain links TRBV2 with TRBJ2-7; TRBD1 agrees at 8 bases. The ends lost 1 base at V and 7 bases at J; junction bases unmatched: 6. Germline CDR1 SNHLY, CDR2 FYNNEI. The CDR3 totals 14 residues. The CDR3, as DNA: TGTGCCAGCAGTGAAGGGGTACAGGGGGGAGAGCAGTACTTC. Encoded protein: CASSEGVQGGEQYF. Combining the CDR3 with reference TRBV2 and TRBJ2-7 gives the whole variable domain EPEVTQTPSHQVTQMGQEVILRCVPISNHLYFYWYRQILGQKVEFLVSFYNNEISEKSEIFDDQFSVERPDGSNFTLKIRSTKLEDSAMYFCASSEGVQGGEQYFGPGTRLTVT.

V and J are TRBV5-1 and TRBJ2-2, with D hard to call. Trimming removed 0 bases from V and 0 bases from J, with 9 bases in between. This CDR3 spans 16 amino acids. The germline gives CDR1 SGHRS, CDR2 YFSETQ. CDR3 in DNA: TGCGCCAGCAGCTTGGCCACCAGTTCGAACACCGGGGAGCTGTTTTTT. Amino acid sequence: CASSLATSSNTGELFF.

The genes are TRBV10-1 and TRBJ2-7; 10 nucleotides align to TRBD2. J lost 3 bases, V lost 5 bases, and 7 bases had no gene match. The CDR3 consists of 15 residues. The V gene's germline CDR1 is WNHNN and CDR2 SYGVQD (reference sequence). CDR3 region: CASSLSGRGDYEQYF. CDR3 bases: TGCGCCAGCAGTTTAAGCGGGAGGGGAGACTACGAGCAGTACTTC.

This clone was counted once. CDR3 sequence: CASSTTGNRGPGELFF. DNA for the CDR3: TGCGCCAGCAGCACTACCGGGAACCGAGGACCCGGGGAGCTGTTTTTT. V usage is TRBV5-1 and J usage is TRBJ2-2, with D perhaps matching TRBD2 (5 bases). From germline, CDR1 is SGHRS and CDR2 YFSETQ. CDR3 length: 16 residues. V was shortened by 4 bases and J by 6 bases, with 19 bases between the two germline ends.

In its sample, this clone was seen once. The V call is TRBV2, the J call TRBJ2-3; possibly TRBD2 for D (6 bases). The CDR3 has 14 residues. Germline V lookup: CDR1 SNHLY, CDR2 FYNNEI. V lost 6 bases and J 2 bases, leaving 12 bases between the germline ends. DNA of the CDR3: TGTGCCAGCAGCCTGACTAGTTCCACAGATACGCAGTATTTT. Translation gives CASSLTSSTDTQYF.

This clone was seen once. The CDR3 DNA follows: TGTGCCAGCAGCTTGCCGGGGCAGGGTAATGAAAAACTGTTTTTT. Amino acids: CASSLPGQGNEKLFF. The chain carries TRBV11-2 and TRBJ1-4, with D perhaps matching TRBD1 (5 bases). Trimming took 3 bases from V and 4 from J, leaving 12 bases between them. The germline CDR1 and CDR2 sequences are SGHAT and FQNNGV. The CDR3 length is 15 residues.

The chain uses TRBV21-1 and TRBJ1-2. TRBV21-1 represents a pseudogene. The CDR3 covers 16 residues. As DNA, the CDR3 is TGTGCCAGCACTCGCCGAGGCAGGTCGAGGAACTATGGCTACACCTTC. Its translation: CASTRRGRSRNYGYTF.

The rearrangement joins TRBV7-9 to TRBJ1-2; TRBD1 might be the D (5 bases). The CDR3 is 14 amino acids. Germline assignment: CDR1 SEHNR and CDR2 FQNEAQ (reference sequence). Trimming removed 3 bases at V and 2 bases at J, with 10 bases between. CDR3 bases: TGTGCCAGCAGCTTCGGGACCGAGAACTATGGCTACACCTTC. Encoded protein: CASSFGTENYGYTF.

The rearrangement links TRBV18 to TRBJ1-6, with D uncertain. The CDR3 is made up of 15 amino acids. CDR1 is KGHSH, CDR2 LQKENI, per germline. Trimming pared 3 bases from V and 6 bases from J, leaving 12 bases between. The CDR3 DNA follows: TGTGCCAGCTCACCTACCCCGGCATCTAATTCACCCCTCCACTTT. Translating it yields CASSPTPASNSPLHF. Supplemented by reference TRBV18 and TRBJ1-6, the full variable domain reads NAGVMQNPRHLVRRRGQEARLRCSPMKGHSHVYWYRQLPEEGLKFMVYLQKENIIDESGMPKERFSAEFPKEGPSILRIQQVVRGDSAAYFCASSPTPASNSPLHFGNGTRLTVT.

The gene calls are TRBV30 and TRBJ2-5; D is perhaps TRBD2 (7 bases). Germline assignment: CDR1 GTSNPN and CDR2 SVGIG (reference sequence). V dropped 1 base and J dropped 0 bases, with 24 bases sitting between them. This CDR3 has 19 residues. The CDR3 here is CAWSGGGVLGAEYQETQYF. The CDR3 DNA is TGTGCCTGGAGTGGGGGGGGCGTTCTGGGGGCCGAGTACCAAGAGACCCAGTACTTC.

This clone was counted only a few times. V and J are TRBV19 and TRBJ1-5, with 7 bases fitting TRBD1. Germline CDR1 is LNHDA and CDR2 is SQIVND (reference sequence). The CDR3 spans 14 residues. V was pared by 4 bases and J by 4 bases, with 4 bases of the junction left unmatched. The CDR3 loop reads CASSKGTENQPQHF. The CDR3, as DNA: TGTGCCAGTAGTAAGGGGACAGAGAATCAGCCCCAGCATTTT.

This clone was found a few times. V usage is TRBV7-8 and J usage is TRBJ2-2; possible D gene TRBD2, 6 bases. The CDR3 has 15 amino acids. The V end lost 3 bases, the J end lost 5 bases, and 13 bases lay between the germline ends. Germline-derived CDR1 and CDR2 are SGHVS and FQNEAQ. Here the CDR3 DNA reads TGTGCCAGCAGCTTTGCGGGGAGAGGAACCGGGGAGCTGTTTTTT. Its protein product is CASSFAGRGTGELFF.

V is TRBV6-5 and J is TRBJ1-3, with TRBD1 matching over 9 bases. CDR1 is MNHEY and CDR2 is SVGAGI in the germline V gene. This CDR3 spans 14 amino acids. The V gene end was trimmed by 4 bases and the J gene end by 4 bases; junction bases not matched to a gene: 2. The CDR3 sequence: CASSSGTGGNTIYF. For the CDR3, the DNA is TGTGCCAGCAGTTCCGGGACAGGGGGAAACACCATATATTTT.

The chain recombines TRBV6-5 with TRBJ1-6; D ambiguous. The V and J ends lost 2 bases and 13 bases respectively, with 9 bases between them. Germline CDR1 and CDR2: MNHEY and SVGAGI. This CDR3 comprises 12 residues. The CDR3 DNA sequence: TGTGCCAGCAGTTACCTGAGGCAGCCCCTCCACTTT. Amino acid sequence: CASSYLRQPLHF.

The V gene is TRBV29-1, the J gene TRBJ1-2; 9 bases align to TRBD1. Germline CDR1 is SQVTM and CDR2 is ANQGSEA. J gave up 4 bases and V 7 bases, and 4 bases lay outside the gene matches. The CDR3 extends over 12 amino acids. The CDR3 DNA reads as TGCAGCGGAATGACAGGGGGCTATGGCTACACCTTC. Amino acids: CSGMTGGYGYTF.

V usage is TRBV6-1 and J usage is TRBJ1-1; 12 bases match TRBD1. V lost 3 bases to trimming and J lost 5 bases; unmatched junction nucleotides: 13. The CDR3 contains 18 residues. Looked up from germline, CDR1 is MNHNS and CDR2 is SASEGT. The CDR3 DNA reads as TGTGCCAGCAGTGACAAAGGGACAGGGGGCATTTCGGGAACTGAAGCTTTCTTT. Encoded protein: CASSDKGTGGISGTEAFF.

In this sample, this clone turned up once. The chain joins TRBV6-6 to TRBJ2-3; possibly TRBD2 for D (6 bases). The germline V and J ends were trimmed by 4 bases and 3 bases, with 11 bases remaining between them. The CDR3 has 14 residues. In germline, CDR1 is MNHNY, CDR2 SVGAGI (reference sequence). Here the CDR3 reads CASSFEAGTDTQYF. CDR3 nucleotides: TGTGCCAGCAGTTTTGAGGCGGGAACAGATACGCAGTATTTT.

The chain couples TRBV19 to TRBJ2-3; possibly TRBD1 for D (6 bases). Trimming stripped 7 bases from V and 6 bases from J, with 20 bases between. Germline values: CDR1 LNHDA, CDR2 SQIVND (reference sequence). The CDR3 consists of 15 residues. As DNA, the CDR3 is TGTGCCAGTACTACATCGCCTCAGGGGTGGGATACGCAGTATTTT. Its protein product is CASTTSPQGWDTQYF.

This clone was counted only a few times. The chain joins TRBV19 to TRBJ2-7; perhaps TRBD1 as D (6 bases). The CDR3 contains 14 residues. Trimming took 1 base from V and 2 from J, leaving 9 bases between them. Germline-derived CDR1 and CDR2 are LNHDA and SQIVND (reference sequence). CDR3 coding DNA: TGTGCCAGTAGTATAGTACAGGGACCCTACGAGCAGTACTTC. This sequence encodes CASSIVQGPYEQYF.

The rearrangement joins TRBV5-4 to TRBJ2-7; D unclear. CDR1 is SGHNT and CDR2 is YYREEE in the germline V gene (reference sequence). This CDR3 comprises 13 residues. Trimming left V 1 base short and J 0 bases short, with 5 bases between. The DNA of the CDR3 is TGTGCCAGCAGCTTGACACCCTCCTACGAGCAGTACTTC. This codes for CASSLTPSYEQYF.

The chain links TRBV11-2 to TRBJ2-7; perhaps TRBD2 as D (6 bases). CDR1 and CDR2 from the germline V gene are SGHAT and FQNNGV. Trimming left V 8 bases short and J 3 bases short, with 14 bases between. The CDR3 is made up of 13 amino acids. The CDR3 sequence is CASRRPGDYEQYF. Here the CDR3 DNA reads TGTGCCAGCCGAAGGCCGGGGGACTACGAGCAGTACTTC.

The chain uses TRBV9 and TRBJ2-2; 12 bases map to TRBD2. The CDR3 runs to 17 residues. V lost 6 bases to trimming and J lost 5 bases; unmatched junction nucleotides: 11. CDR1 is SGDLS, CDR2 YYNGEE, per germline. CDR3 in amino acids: CASTRASGRAGTGELFF. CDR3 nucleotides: TGTGCCAGCACGAGGGCTAGCGGGAGGGCCGGGACCGGGGAGCTGTTTTTT.

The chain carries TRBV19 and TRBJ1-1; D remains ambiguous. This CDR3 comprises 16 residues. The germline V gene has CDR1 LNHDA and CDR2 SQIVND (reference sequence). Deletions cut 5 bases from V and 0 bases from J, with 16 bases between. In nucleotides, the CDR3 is TGTGCCAGTAGTCCTAAAGGCCTTAGTGTGAACACTGAAGCTTTCTTT. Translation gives CASSPKGLSVNTEAFF.

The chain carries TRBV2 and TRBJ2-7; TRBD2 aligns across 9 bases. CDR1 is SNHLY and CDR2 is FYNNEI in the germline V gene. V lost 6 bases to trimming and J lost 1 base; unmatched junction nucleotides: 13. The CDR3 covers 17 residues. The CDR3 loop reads CASSFTTASGGSYEQYF. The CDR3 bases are TGTGCCAGCAGCTTTACGACTGCGAGCGGGGGGTCCTACGAGCAGTACTTC. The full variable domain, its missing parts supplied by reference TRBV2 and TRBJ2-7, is EPEVTQTPSHQVTQMGQEVILRCVPISNHLYFYWYRQILGQKVEFLVSFYNNEISEKSEIFDDQFSVERPDGSNFTLKIRSTKLEDSAMYFCASSFTTASGGSYEQYFGPGTRLTVT.

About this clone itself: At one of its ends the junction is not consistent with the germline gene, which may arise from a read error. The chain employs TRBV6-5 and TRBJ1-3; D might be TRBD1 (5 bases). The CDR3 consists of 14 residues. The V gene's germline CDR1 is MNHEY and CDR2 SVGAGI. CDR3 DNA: TGTGCCAGCAGTTACTCGGGGACTGGGAACACCATATATTTT. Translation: CASSYSGTGNTIYF.

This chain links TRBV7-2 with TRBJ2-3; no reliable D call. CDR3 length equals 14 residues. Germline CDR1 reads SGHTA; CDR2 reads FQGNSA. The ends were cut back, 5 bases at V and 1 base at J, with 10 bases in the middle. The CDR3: CASSNLRGTDTQYF. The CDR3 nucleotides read TGTGCCAGCAGCAATCTACGGGGCACAGATACGCAGTATTTT.